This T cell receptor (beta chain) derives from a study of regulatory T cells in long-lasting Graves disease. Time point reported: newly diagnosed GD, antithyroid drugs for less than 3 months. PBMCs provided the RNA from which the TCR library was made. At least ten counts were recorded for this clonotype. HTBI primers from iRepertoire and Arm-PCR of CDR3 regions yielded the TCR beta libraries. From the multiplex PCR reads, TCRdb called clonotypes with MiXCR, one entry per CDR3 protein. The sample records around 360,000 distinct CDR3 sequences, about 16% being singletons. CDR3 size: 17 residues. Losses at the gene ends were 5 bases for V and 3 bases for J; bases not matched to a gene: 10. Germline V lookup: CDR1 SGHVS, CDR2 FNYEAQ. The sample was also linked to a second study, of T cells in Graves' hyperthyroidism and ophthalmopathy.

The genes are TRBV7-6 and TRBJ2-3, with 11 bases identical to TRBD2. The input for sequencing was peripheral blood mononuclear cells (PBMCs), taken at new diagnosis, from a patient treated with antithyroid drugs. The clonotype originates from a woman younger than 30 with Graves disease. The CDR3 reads CASSRLTLAGATDTQYF. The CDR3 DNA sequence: TGTGCCAGCAGCCGCCTTACACTAGCGGGAGCGACAGATACGCAGTATTTT.